This T cell receptor beta chain was identified in a study of CD8+ T cells in alopecia areata. Reverse transcribed after extraction, RNA yielded cDNA as the sequencing template. Repertoires were generated with immunoSEQ multiplex PCR, while TCRdb's copy carries only in-frame clones and drops some. This table has 75,000 to 100,000 clones, around three quarters appearing once. Treatment of the sample: oral pan-JAK inhibitor, 5-10 mg twice daily. CDR1 is MNHEY and CDR2 is SMNVEV in the germline V gene (reference sequence). The CDR3 is 17 amino acids. The ends lost 4 bases at V and 0 bases at J; junction bases unmatched: 6.

Here the sequenced sample was CD8+ T cells sorted from blood, taken between weeks 44 and 45, from a patient treated with tofacitinib. The chain uses TRBV27 and TRBJ1-6; 7 bases line up with TRBD1. This TCR was sampled from a human donor with alopecia areata. CDR3: CASSSGTENSYNSPLHF. Here the CDR3 DNA reads TGTGCCAGCAGTTCCGGGACAGAGAACTCCTATAATTCACCCCTCCACTTT.